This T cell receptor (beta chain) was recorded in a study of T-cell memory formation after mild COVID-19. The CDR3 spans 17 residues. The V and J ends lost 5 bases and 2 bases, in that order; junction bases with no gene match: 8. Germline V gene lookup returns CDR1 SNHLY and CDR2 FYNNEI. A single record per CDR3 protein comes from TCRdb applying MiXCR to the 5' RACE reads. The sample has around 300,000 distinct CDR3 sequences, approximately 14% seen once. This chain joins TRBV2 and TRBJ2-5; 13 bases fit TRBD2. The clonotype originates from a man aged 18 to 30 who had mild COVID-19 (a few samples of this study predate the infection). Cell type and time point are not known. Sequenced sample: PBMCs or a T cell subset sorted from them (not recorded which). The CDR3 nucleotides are TGTGCCAGCAGTCCACGACTAGCGGGGGGTATTCAAGAGACCCAGTACTTC. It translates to CASSPRLAGGIQETQYF.